These T cell receptor beta chains were read from a single sample in a study of shared clonotypes between healthy human individuals. Clones were read by immunoSEQ multiplex PCR, and TCRdb kept only the in-frame ones, dropping some. The sample includes approximately 330,000 clones, 70% to 75% seen only once; the top ten take more than 9%. Sequencing was carried out using memory CD4+ T cells sorted from blood. The origin of the receptors is a man aged 25 to 45 in good health. Each CDR3 is given with its conserved first and last residue. Size values are once, few and many counts, or a class for expanded clones, and some rows have none.

j_gene,v_gene,abundance,CDR3aa
TRBJ1-4,TRBV10-3,NA,CAISEGTGTEKLFF
TRBJ2-7,TRBV5-5,NA,CASSRAGGGSYEQYF
TRBJ1-5,TRBV18,NA,CASRPGGTSNQPQHF
TRBJ2-7,TRBV28,NA,CASTPDGDEQYF
TRBJ1-3,TRBV5-1,once,CASSLRSGSGNTIYF
TRBJ1-2,TRBV18,NA,CASSPFGDPRGYTF
TRBJ2-1,TRBV14,NA,CASSQVFSGEQFF
TRBJ2-7,TRBV27,NA,CANKPGLHGGVASYEQYF
TRBJ1-3,TRBV18,few,CASSPTDRNTIYF
TRBJ2-1,TRBV12-5,NA,CASAESGISHNEQFF
TRBJ1-1,TRBV5-1,few,CASSFGTVNTEAFF
TRBJ1-4,TRBV15,once,CATSRAFGGAEKLFF
TRBJ2-7,TRBV13,NA,CASSLGGNEQYF
TRBJ2-5,TRBV27,once,CASSSFSTTGTSGPWRRETQYF
TRBJ1-2,TRBV25-1,many,CASSDPIYGYTF
TRBJ2-7,TRBV21-1,NA,CASSSRTTSYEQYF
TRBJ2-7,TRBV28,NA,CASSPGGPSYEQYF
TRBJ2-6,TRBV30,NA,CARAGLGYSGANVLTF
TRBJ2-7,TRBV5-1,NA,CASSLAGQTYEQYF
TRBJ2-1,TRBV7-3,NA,CASSPLAGSYNEQFF
TRBJ2-3,TRBV28,NA,CASSTSTDTQYF
TRBJ2-7,TRBV19,NA,CASKRTDTYEQYF
TRBJ2-3,TRBV19,once,CASSLVAGTDTQYF
TRBJ1-5,TRBV19,once,CASRGDGNQPQHF
TRBJ2-7,TRBV6-6,once,CASSGRDLSSYEQYF
TRBJ1-2,TRBV7-9,few,CASSSLTLSRNYGYTF
TRBJ1-6,TRBV6-6,NA,CASSPPISPLHF
TRBJ2-2,TRBV7-2,once,CASSLAPVGQGNTGELFF
TRBJ1-2,TRBV6-5,NA,CASSYFGGRDYGYTF
TRBJ1-2,TRBV5-4,NA,CASSPKVGEGSYGYTF
TRBJ2-6,TRBV28,NA,CASSLGGQATGANVLTF
TRBJ1-1,TRBV2,NA,CASSIQGAGTEAFF
TRBJ1-4,TRBV9,NA,CASSVEPRATNEKLFF
TRBJ2-7,TRBV7-9,NA,CASSNGEVAYF
TRBJ2-7,TRBV5-1,NA,CASSRGTSYEQYF
TRBJ1-1,TRBV19,many,CASSRARAPNTEAFF
TRBJ1-2,TRBV10-2,NA,CASSEPRGREAVYGYTF
TRBJ2-7,TRBV5-1,NA,CASSQYLGQGPYEQYF
TRBJ2-3,TRBV28,once,CASSFGGLSDTQYF
TRBJ2-3,TRBV27,NA,CASSLRSDTQYF
TRBJ2-7,TRBV5-1,NA,CASSVGTGESEQYF
TRBJ2-6,TRBV7-2,few,CASSLELARRGQEGNVLTF
TRBJ1-1,TRBV5-1,few,CASSLDRGLSNTEAFF
TRBJ1-3,TRBV5-4,NA,CASSLEQGLAGNTIYF
TRBJ2-7,TRBV5-1,NA,CASSKGRVYEQYF
TRBJ2-7,TRBV6-5,NA,CASSLTQVYEQYF
TRBJ2-7,TRBV5-5,NA,CASRDWDRWYEQYF
TRBJ2-7,TRBV5-1,NA,CASSFGSYEQYF
TRBJ2-3,TRBV10-1,few,CASSESTDTQYF
TRBJ2-2,TRBV10-3,few,CASSGTDNTGELFF
TRBJ2-7,TRBV29-1,NA,CSVVVAGGPGYEQYF
TRBJ2-7,TRBV5-1,NA,CASSGAGLISYEQYF
TRBJ2-1,TRBV7-2,NA,CASSHGGRDEQFF